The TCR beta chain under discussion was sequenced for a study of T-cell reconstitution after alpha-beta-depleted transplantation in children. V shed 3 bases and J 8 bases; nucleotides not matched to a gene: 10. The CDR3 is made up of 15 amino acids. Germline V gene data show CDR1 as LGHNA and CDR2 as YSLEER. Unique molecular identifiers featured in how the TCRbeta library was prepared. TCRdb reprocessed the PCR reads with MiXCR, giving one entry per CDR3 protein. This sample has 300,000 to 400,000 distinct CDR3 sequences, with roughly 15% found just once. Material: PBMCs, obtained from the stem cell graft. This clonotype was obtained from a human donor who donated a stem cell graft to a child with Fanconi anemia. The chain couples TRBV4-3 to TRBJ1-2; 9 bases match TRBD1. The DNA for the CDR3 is TGCGCCAGCAGCCACGAATGGGGACAGGGACTAGGCTACACCTTC. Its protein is CASSHEWGQGLGYTF.